The 23 T cell receptor beta chains below come from one sample, sequenced in a study of beta chain features in type 1 diabetes. Expressed TCRB transcripts were sequenced after all isolated RNA was converted to cDNA. Using immunoSEQ multiplex PCR, the repertoire was profiled, and TCRdb retains in-frame clones only, with some absent. The sample has about 130,000 clones, roughly a tenth seen once. Sequenced: central memory CD4+ T cells from blood. The source of these receptors is a man between 18 and 35 years old in good health.

The gene calls are TRBV6-1 and TRBJ1-6, with D possibly TRBD1 on 6 matching bases. This CDR3 contains 14 residues. The germline V gene encodes CDR1 MNHNS and CDR2 SASEGT. Deletions cut 5 bases from V and 8 bases from J, with 13 bases between. Written as DNA, the CDR3 is TGTGCCAGCAGTTTTACAGGGAAGGATTCACCCCTCCACTTT. Protein sequence: CASSFTGKDSPLHF.

This clone was observed a handful of times. The chain recombines TRBV6-1 with TRBJ1-1; D might be TRBD1 (6 bases). Germline CDR1 reads MNHNS; CDR2 reads SASEGT. The germline V and J ends were trimmed by 5 bases and 4 bases, with 11 bases remaining between them. The CDR3 has 13 amino acids. CDR3 in DNA: TGTGCCAGCAGTATGACACAGGGCACTGAAGCTTTCTTT. This sequence encodes CASSMTQGTEAFF.

Points on this clone: Different DNA sequences within this sample yield the same CDR3. The chain links TRBV18 to TRBJ2-7; the D gene is possibly TRBD2 (5 bases). The CDR3 length is 13 residues. Germline loops: CDR1 KGHSH, CDR2 LQKENI. Trimming shortened V by 3 bases and J by 0 bases, and 6 bases separated the two germline ends. This CDR3 is CASSPGSSYEQYF. In DNA form, the CDR3 reads TGTGCCAGCTCACCGGGGAGCTCCTACGAGCAGTACTTC.

V usage is TRBV5-4 and J usage is TRBJ2-1; TRBD1 might be the D (6 bases). CDR3 size: 15 residues. Germline-derived CDR1 and CDR2 are SGHNT and YYREEE (reference sequence). Trimming took off 4 bases at V and 4 bases at J, with 15 bases between the two ends. CDR3 loop: CASSTDSSSYNEQFF. The CDR3 DNA reads as TGTGCCAGCAGCACGGACAGTTCATCTTACAATGAGCAGTTCTTC.

Many counts were recorded for this clone. The CDR3 DNA reads as TGTGCCAGCAGCTCCTATACTAGATCGGCAGATACGCAGTATTTT. This translates into CASSSYTRSADTQYF. The chain recombines TRBV7-2 with TRBJ2-3, with D maybe TRBD2 (5 bases). V lost 4 bases and J 4 bases, leaving 15 bases between the germline ends. Germline assignment: CDR1 SGHTA and CDR2 FQGNSA. This CDR3 has 15 residues.

Only a few counts were recorded for this clone. The V call is TRBV18, the J call TRBJ1-2; TRBD1 agrees at 7 bases. The CDR3 length is 14 residues. Losses at the gene ends were 5 bases for V and 3 bases for J; bases not matched to a gene: 6. Germline assignment: CDR1 KGHSH and CDR2 LQKENI. CDR3 amino acids: CASSDRALDYGYTF. Here the CDR3 DNA reads TGTGCCAGCTCAGACAGGGCCCTTGACTATGGCTACACCTTC.

The chain combines TRBV5-4 with TRBJ2-5; 9 nucleotides match TRBD2. The CDR3 sequence is 14 residues long. Trimming removed 3 bases from V and 3 bases from J; junction bases left unmatched: 3. Germline V gene data show CDR1 as SGHNT and CDR2 as YYREEE (reference sequence). Here the CDR3 DNA reads TGTGCCAGCAGCTGGGCTAGCGGGGAAGAGACCCAGTACTTC. Encoded protein: CASSWASGEETQYF.

V and J are TRBV30 and TRBJ1-5, with D possibly being TRBD1 (6 bases). CDR1 is GTSNPN, CDR2 SVGIG, per germline (reference sequence). The V end lost 3 bases, the J end lost 2 bases, and 8 bases lay between the germline ends. CDR3 length: 13 amino acids. In nucleotides, the CDR3 is TGTGCCTGGAGAGGGGGGGGCAATCAGCCCCAGCATTTT. Its protein is CAWRGGGNQPQHF.

This clone occurred a few times. The chain is built from TRBV4-2 and TRBJ2-7, with D perhaps matching TRBD1 (6 bases). The V and J ends lost 5 bases and 0 bases respectively, with 8 bases between them. CDR1 is LGHNA, CDR2 YNFKEQ, per germline. This CDR3 spans 13 amino acids. As DNA, the CDR3 is TGTGCCAGCAGCACAGGGCGCTCCTACGAGCAGTACTTC. As protein: CASSTGRSYEQYF.

This clone appeared many times. The CDR3 region has the DNA TGTGCCAGCTCACCATGGCAGGGCACAGATACGCAGTATTTT. It yields the protein CASSPWQGTDTQYF. This chain joins TRBV18 and TRBJ2-3; D is ambiguous. This CDR3 region has 14 residues. Germline CDR1 KGHSH, CDR2 LQKENI. Trimming cost V 2 bases and J 1 base, with 7 bases left between them.

The chain combines TRBV2 with TRBJ2-7; 10 positions match TRBD1. Trimming cost V 5 bases and J 4 bases; bases outside gene matches: 5. The CDR3 has 14 amino acids. The germline gives CDR1 SNHLY, CDR2 FYNNEI. The CDR3 loop is CASSTGQGRYEQYF. DNA for the CDR3: TGTGCCAGCAGTACGGGACAGGGGCGGTACGAGCAGTACTTC.

V is TRBV7-2 and J is TRBJ2-2, with 9 bases matching TRBD2. Germline CDR1 reads SGHTA; CDR2 reads FQGNSA. The CDR3 extends over 18 amino acids. V lost 1 base to trimming and J lost 3 bases; unmatched junction nucleotides: 9. The CDR3 protein is CASSLELLRGGDTGELFF. The CDR3 coding sequence is TGTGCCAGCAGCTTAGAGTTGCTGCGGGGGGGCGACACCGGGGAGCTGTTTTTT. Drawing the rest from reference TRBV7-2 and TRBJ2-2, the complete variable domain is GAGVSQSPSNKVTEKGKDVELRCDPISGHTALYWYRQSLGQGLEFLIYFQGNSAPDKSGLPSDRFSAERTGGSVSTLTIQRTQQEDSAVYLCASSLELLRGGDTGELFFGEGSRLTVL.

The V gene is TRBV4-3, the J gene TRBJ2-4; TRBD2 matches 10 bases. Germline assignment: CDR1 LGHNA and CDR2 YSLEER. There are 18 residues in the CDR3. With V trimmed by 2 bases and J by 0 bases, 7 bases remained unmatched. This CDR3 is CASSQPSGGPLAKNIQYF. In nucleotides, the CDR3 is TGCGCCAGCAGCCAACCTAGCGGGGGCCCTCTAGCCAAAAACATTCAGTACTTC.

V usage is TRBV29-1 and J usage is TRBJ2-1, with unresolved D. V lost 2 bases and J lost 6, with 14 bases in between. The V gene's germline CDR1 is SQVTM and CDR2 ANQGSEA. This CDR3 has 14 residues. The chain's CDR3 is CSVELKTSPNEQFF. The CDR3 DNA follows: TGCAGCGTTGAACTGAAGACAAGCCCCAATGAGCAGTTCTTC.

The chain recombines TRBV7-6 with TRBJ2-5, with a possible D match to TRBD2 (6 bases). This CDR3 region has 13 residues. Trimming took 5 bases from V and 4 from J, leaving 11 bases between them. Looked up from germline, CDR1 is SGHVS and CDR2 is FNYEAQ. CDR3 sequence reads: CASSPGTLETQYF. CDR3 coding DNA: TGTGCCAGCAGCCCAGGGACTTTAGAGACCCAGTACTTC.

Many counts were recorded for this clone. This sequence joins TRBV7-9 and TRBJ1-2; D is uncertain. Per the germline V gene, CDR1 is SEHNR and CDR2 is FQNEAQ (reference sequence). The CDR3 has 13 amino acids. The V and J ends lost 7 bases and 1 base respectively, with 10 bases between them. Written as DNA, the CDR3 is TGTGCCAGCACCCCTCAGAATAACTATGGCTACACCTTC. It encodes CASTPQNNYGYTF.

The V gene is TRBV7-9, the J gene TRBJ2-1; D possibly corresponds to TRBD1 (5 bases). Germline loops: CDR1 SEHNR, CDR2 FQNEAQ (reference sequence). Trimming removed 7 bases at V and 0 bases at J, with 25 bases between. The CDR3 extends over 19 amino acids. CDR3 loop: CASKRKSYSDSFSYNEQFF. CDR3 nucleotides: TGTGCCAGCAAAAGAAAATCGTATTCCGACAGTTTCTCCTACAATGAGCAGTTCTTC.

This clone occurred a few times. The chain combines TRBV5-1 with TRBJ2-2; tentatively, D is TRBD1 (6 bases). Trimming shortened V by 9 bases and J by 2 bases, and 14 bases separated the two germline ends. This CDR3 region has 14 residues. The germline gives CDR1 SGHRS, CDR2 YFSETQ. The CDR3 nucleotides are TGCGCCACCTCACAGGGATACAACACCGGGGAGCTGTTTTTT. This encodes CATSQGYNTGELFF. Full variable domain (remainder filled in from reference TRBV5-1 and TRBJ2-2): KAGVTQTPRYLIKTRGQQVTLSCSPISGHRSVSWYQQTPGQGLQFLFEYFSETQRNKGNFPGRFSGRQFSNSRSEMNVSTLELGDSALYLCATSQGYNTGELFFGEGSRLTVL.

The chain couples TRBV18 to TRBJ2-7; D possibly corresponds to TRBD1 (6 bases). Per germline, CDR1 KGHSH and CDR2 LQKENI. The length of the CDR3 is 16 residues. V was shortened by 2 bases and J by 2 bases, with 16 bases between the two germline ends. CDR3 residues: CASSPSEGQPPYEQYF. The CDR3 bases are TGTGCCAGCTCACCAAGTGAGGGACAACCACCCTACGAGCAGTACTTC.

Only a few counts were recorded for this clone. The chain has TRBV4-3 and TRBJ1-1; TRBD1 is a possible D gene (5 bases). V shed 1 base and J shed 1 base, with 13 bases lying between them. This CDR3 has 16 amino acids. Germline CDR1 reads LGHNA; CDR2 reads YSLEER. In nucleotides, the CDR3 is TGCGCCAGCAGCCAAGGGTCCTATACAGGGAACACTGAAGCTTTCTTT. Protein product: CASSQGSYTGNTEAFF.

This clone came up a few times. V gene TRBV28 combines with J gene TRBJ1-1; TRBD1 matches 8 bases. Germline CDR1 and CDR2: MDHEN and SYDVKM. This CDR3 comprises 14 residues. Germline trimming cut 5 bases from V and 6 bases from J; bases unmatched to any gene: 8. CDR3 sequence reads: CASSIGQGRAEAFF. CDR3 coding DNA: TGTGCCAGCAGTATCGGACAGGGAAGGGCTGAAGCTTTCTTT.

The V call is TRBV5-1, the J call TRBJ1-3; maybe TRBD1 (6 bases). CDR1 is SGHRS, CDR2 YFSETQ, per germline. The CDR3 extends over 16 amino acids. Trimming removed 0 bases from V and 1 base from J, with 11 bases in between. The CDR3: CASSLVAGASGNTIYF. CDR3 nucleotides: TGCGCCAGCAGCTTGGTAGCAGGGGCTTCTGGAAACACCATATATTTT.

The V gene is TRBV11-2, the J gene TRBJ2-5, with 13 nucleotides matching TRBD2. Germline CDR1 and CDR2: SGHAT and FQNNGV. CDR3 length: 15 amino acids. The V gene end was trimmed by 5 bases and the J gene end by 11 bases; junction bases not matched to a gene: 11. CDR3 protein: CASSPPAGLAGEQYF. CDR3 DNA: TGTGCCAGCAGCCCCCCGGCAGGACTAGCGGGGGAGCAGTACTTC.